This TCR beta chain was sequenced in a study of blood T cell repertoires in COVID-19. Study context: Sources were T cells, B-cell-depleted T cells, or PBMCs; the material itself was cDNA or gDNA.

In the original analysis: Amplification with reference gene primers provided the estimates of nucleated cell counts. Using immunoSEQ multiplex PCR, the repertoire was profiled, and TCRdb retains in-frame clones only, with some absent. The V and J calls and clone size are taken from that table; D and trimming were inferred from the DNA. The data show tens of thousands of clones, about 88% seen once. The CDR3 covers 14 residues. Germline trimming cut 5 bases from V and 6 bases from J; bases unmatched to any gene: 9. Germline V lookup: CDR1 LNHDA, CDR2 SQIVND (reference sequence). V gene TRBV19 combines with J gene TRBJ1-2; TRBD1 matches at 7 bases. The clonotype was recovered from a man at least 80 years old in a cohort sampled during active COVID-19. The sample was peripheral blood. The DNA for the CDR3 is TGTGCCAGTAGTCCATCGGACAGGCTTCATGGCTACACCTTC. Its translation is CASSPSDRLHGYTF.